This record covers a single TCR beta chain. Its target is unknown. The CDR3 covers 16 residues. Germline lookup yields CDR1 MNHEY and CDR2 SMNVEV (reference sequence). The V end lost 5 bases, the J end lost 3 bases, and 20 bases lay between the germline ends. The record originates from a study of shared clonotypes between healthy human individuals. Study details: CD4 naive cells filled three plates per donor, CD4 memory three, CD8 naive two and CD8 memory one.

Only CD45RO-negative cells positively selected for CCR7 counted as naive CD8 cells, so terminally differentiated effector memory CD45RA+ cells were excluded. Deep level was the assay's run setting. TCRdb's copy holds only in-frame clones and misses some; the assay was immunoSEQ multiplex PCR. The sample shows 700,000 to 950,000 clones, about 97% of them seen only once. Findings of the study overall: Tissues were not sampled, only blood, and their repertoires likely differ. Shared across four donors were 4% to 6% of the naive CD4 clonotypes.

This sequence was found in a man aged 30 to 45 in good health. Sequences were obtained from naive CD8+ T cells sorted from blood. This chain connects TRBV27 to TRBJ2-7, with D uncertain. The CDR3 spells CASSPPPGSVIYEQYF. The CDR3 DNA is TGTGCCAGCAGTCCCCCACCCGGTTCAGTTATCTACGAGCAGTACTTC.